The rows below give T cell receptor beta chains drawn from one sample of a study of blood T cell repertoires in COVID-19. TCRdb's copy holds only in-frame clones and misses some; the assay was immunoSEQ multiplex PCR. The sample has around 310,000 clones, 89% seen once. Sample: PBMCs or T cells enriched from blood (not recorded which). Receptors originate from a woman aged 25 to 45 who had recovered from COVID-19. The conserved cysteine and the conserved F or W are not part of the CDR3 here. Clone size appears in some rows only: once, few, many, or a class for an expanded clone.

clone_size v_call cdr3_aa
once TRBV5-1 ASSFGDRGKNQPQH
few TRBV4-2 ASSHQKTGGGNQPQH
- TRBV19 ATTLRGTNEKLF
- TRBV29-1 SVGAGTSGRYEQY
- TRBV28 ASMTGFRWF
- TRBV30 AWSVSPFGEQF
- TRBV29-1 SSPIGGSPYNEQF
- TRBV10-3 AIRQTPGQGSFHYGYT
- TRBV6-2/TRBV6-3 ASSSRNYGYT
- TRBV6-1 ASSQIFGYT
- TRBV5-8 ASSLADRYNEKLF
- TRBV10-3 AISPLGGVNEQF
- TRBV7-3 ASSFNSGISGANVLT
- TRBV19 ASLPGQGYSNYGYT
- TRBV7-2 ASSLAAGLNYGYT
- TRBV6-1 ASSEEGVWNTGELF
- TRBV28 ASSLKGDSLWGQPQH
once TRBV25-1 ASGLPSSTDTQY
- TRBV7-3 ASSIRTGGTDTQY
- TRBV28 ASSLWASGSYEQY
- TRBV10-3 AIKPTPGTEAF
- TRBV19 ASSIFGQGLGYT
- TRBV6-5 ASSNRGSSYEQY
- TRBV6-1 ASSEGGQGGEKLF
once TRBV4-1 ASSQEVPPSSYEQY
once TRBV19 ATLDTTNEKLF
- TRBV6-5 ASSYGGAGSPLH
- TRBV28 ASSPAGPPADTQY
- TRBV27 ASRSGITTSYNEQF
- TRBV30 AWSPPTSYGGELF
- TRBV5-4 ASSSDRYNEQF
- TRBV2 ASREPGQPYEQY
- TRBV12-5 ASAPLHETVSNQPQH
- TRBV5-1 ASRRAGANTGELF
- TRBV30 AWSDGGEEKLF
- TRBV5-1 ASSLVQMTGELF
once TRBV6-5 ASSYREAF
- TRBV3-1/TRBV3-2 ASSLRGTSGSYEQY
- TRBV7-9 ASSLANRVYTGELF
- TRBV25-1 ASSNRQGASSGYT
- TRBV5-4 ASTFPGVGSYNEQF
- TRBV12-3/TRBV12-4 ASSLPPGDEQY